The subject of this entry is one TCR beta chain. This sample is part of a study of blood T cell repertoires in COVID-19. The overall study: PBMCs, B-cell-depleted T cells, or T cells were the source of the cDNA or gDNA that made up the material.

Deletions cut 4 bases from V and 4 bases from J, with 10 bases between. Germline CDR1 and CDR2: SGHDN and FVKESK. CDR3 length equals 13 residues. The data were produced by immunoSEQ multiplex PCR, yet TCRdb's version contains in-frame clones alone and is incomplete. The data hold about 190,000 clones, with less than 90% observed a single time. The clonotype was recovered from a human donor in a cohort sampled during active COVID-19. The sample was peripheral blood. The chain has TRBV14 and TRBJ2-5; perhaps TRBD1 as D (6 bases). This CDR3 reads CASSPQGRETQYF. In DNA, the CDR3 is TGTGCCAGCAGCCCACAGGGCCGAGAGACCCAGTACTTC.